This entry concerns a single T cell receptor (beta chain). Sequencing was performed with immunoSEQ multiplex PCR; in TCRdb, only in-frame clones are kept and a portion is missing. This sample has roughly 64,000 clones, with 85% to 90% found just once. This sample was taken from a study of blood T cell repertoires in COVID-19. This CDR3 is 15 amino acids long. Losses at the gene ends were 3 bases for V and 3 bases for J; bases not matched to a gene: 4. Germline CDR1 is SGHRS and CDR2 is YFSETQ. The chain recombines TRBV5-1 with TRBJ2-2, with 8 bases aligning to TRBD2. Material for sequencing was peripheral blood. The source is a man over 45 with active COVID-19. The CDR3 bases are TGCGCCAGCAGCTCCCCGACTAGCGACACCGGGGAGCTGTTTTTT. This codes for CASSSPTSDTGELFF.